Below, one T cell receptor beta chain is given with its context. Antigen specificity is unknown. This entry is derived from a study of OX40 agonist ivuxolimab in advanced cancers. General study findings and limits: The CD4+ and CD8+ T cells in the blood had expanded clonally by week 6 at 0.1 to 3.0 mg/kg.

Clones were sequenced by immunoSEQ multiplex PCR, and TCRdb holds only the in-frame ones, with some missing. The repertoire has about 76,000 clones, around nine tenths of them found once; the top ten carry less than 3%. Germline CDR1 reads LNHNV; CDR2 reads YYDKDF (reference sequence). The V gene end was trimmed by 0 bases and the J gene end by 1 base; junction bases not matched to a gene: 5. This CDR3 is 18 amino acids long. The sequenced sample was CD4+ or CD8+ T cells sorted from blood, obtained in a trial of the OX40 agonist ivuxolimab. This receptor was taken from an adult with an advanced solid tumor such as melanoma, head and neck, liver or kidney cancer. The J gene is TRBJ2-5, the V gene TRBV15, with 13 bases matching TRBD2. For the CDR3, the DNA is TGTGCCACCAGCAGAGATGCCGGACTAGCGGGGGCCCAAGAGACCCAGTACTTC. It yields the protein CATSRDAGLAGAQETQYF.